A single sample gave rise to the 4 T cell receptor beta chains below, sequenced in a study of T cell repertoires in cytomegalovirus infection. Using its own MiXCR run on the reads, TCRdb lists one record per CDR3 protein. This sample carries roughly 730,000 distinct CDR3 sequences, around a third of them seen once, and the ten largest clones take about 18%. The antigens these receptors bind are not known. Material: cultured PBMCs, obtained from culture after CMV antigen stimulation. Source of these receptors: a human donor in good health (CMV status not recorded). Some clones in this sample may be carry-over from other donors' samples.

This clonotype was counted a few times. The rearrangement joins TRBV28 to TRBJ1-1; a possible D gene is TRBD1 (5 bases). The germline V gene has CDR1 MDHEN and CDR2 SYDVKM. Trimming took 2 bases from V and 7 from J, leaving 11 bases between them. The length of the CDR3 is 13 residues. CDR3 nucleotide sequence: TGTGCCAGCAGTTTAGGGGGGACGGTTGAAGCTTTCTTT. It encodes CASSLGGTVEAFF.

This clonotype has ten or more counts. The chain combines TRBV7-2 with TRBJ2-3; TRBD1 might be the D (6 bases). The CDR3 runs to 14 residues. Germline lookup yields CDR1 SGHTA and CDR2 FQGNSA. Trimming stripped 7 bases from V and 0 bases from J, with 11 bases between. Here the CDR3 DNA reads TGTGCCAGCAACAGGGACATTAGCACAGATACGCAGTATTTT. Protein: CASNRDISTDTQYF.

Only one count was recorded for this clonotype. DNA of the CDR3: TGCAGTGCTAGTTTGATGCCACATGCCAGCACAGATACGCAGTATTTT. This translates into CSASLMPHASTDTQYF. The chain employs TRBV20-1 and TRBJ2-3; the D is unclear. V gave up 3 bases and J gave up 0 bases, with 16 bases separating them. There are 16 residues in the CDR3. Germline values: CDR1 DFQATT, CDR2 SNEGSKA (reference sequence).

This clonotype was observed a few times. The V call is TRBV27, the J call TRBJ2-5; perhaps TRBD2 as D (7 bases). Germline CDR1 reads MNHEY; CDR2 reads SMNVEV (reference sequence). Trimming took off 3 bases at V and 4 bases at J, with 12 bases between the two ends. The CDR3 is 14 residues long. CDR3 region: CASSFRGAPETQYF. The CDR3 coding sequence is TGTGCCAGCAGTTTTCGGGGGGCCCCAGAGACCCAGTACTTC.